Given below is one T cell receptor beta chain in context. Its antigen is unidentified. The PCR ran on 60 Vbeta and 13 Jbeta primers. Original data processing: An analysis that came later counted 73 million or so unique TCR beta chains, 10 million to 12 million shared. Sequenced by immunoSEQ multiplex PCR; TCRdb stores in-frame clones only, minus some. D and trimming were read from the DNA, whereas the V and J calls and clone size are those reported in that table. The sample lists about 140,000 clones; almost 85% were seen once. The data were obtained in a study of cytomegalovirus exposure and HLA in healthy donors. Study-wide findings and caveats: In a later analysis, at a false discovery rate of 0.05, 15,000 to 20,000 TCR beta sequences were associated with HLA alleles.

J was trimmed by 6 bases and V by 0 bases; bases with no gene match: 6. From germline, CDR1 is LGHNT and CDR2 FRNRAP. The CDR3 is 16 residues long. Material for sequencing was PBMCs. This clonotype was obtained from a man aged 18-30 years in good health and CMV-seropositive. This chain uses TRBV12-5 with TRBJ2-3; 10 bases align to TRBD1. Here the CDR3 reads CASGLVLGTGDDTQYF. CDR3 nucleotides: TGTGCTAGTGGTTTGGTACTAGGGACAGGGGACGATACGCAGTATTTT.